One T cell receptor beta chain is described in this entry. Its target is unknown. Isolated RNA was reverse transcribed into cDNA used as the sequencing template. Produced via immunoSEQ multiplex PCR; TCRdb's table is partial and in-frame only. The table has roughly 200,000 clones, about 53% seen once; the top ten hold about 10%. Noted treatment: oral pan-JAK inhibitor, 5-10 mg twice daily. CDR1 SEHNR and CDR2 FQNEAQ come from the germline V gene (reference sequence). The CDR3 consists of 16 residues. J gave up 7 bases and V 3 bases, and 8 bases lay outside the gene matches. The data are from a study of CD8+ T cells in alopecia areata. Background on the study: In an open-label trial, patients got 5 to 10 mg tofacitinib twice daily. Treated patients received severity scores based on the percentage of scalp area affected. Study-level points and caveats: Scalp clonality decreased significantly with tofacitinib, and so did expanded CD8+ clones among the top 100.

The rearrangement links TRBV7-9 to TRBJ2-1; TRBD2 aligns across 11 bases. Sequencing used CD8+ T cells sorted from blood, obtained at week 24, from a patient treated with tofacitinib. This clonotype was obtained from a human donor with alopecia areata. CDR3 in DNA: TGTGCCAGCAGCTTGCTTAGCGGGGGGGCAAAGAATGAGCAGTTCTTC. Its protein is CASSLLSGGAKNEQFF.